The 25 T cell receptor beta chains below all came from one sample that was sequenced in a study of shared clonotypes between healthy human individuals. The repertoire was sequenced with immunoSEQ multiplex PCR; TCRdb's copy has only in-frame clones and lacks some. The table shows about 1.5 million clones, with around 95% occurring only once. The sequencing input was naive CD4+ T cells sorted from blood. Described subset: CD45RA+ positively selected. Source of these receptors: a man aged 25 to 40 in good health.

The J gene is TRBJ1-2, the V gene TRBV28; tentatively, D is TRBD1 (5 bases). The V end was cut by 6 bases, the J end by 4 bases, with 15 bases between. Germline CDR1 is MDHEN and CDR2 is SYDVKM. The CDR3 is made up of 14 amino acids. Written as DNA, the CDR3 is TGTGCCAGCAGGGTCCCAGACAGAACCTATGGCTACACCTTC. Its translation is CASRVPDRTYGYTF.

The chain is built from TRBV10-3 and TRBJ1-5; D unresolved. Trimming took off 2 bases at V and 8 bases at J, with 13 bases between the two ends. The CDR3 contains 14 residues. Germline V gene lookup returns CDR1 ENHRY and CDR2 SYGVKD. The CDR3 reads CAISELREGEPQHF. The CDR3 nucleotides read TGTGCCATCAGTGAGCTTCGGGAGGGCGAGCCCCAGCATTTT.

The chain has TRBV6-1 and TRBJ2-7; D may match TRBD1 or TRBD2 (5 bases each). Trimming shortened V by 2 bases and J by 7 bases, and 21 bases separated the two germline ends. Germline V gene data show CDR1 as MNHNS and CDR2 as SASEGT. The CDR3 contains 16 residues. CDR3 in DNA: TGTGCCAGCAGTGAAAATAGGGTCCCGTCGTGGGGGGAGCAGTACTTC. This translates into CASSENRVPSWGEQYF.

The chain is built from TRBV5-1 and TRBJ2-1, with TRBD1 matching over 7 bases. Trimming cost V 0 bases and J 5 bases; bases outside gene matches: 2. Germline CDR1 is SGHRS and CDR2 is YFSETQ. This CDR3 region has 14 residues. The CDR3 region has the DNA TGCGCCAGCAGCTTGGACAGGGGACACAATGAGCAGTTCTTC. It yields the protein CASSLDRGHNEQFF.

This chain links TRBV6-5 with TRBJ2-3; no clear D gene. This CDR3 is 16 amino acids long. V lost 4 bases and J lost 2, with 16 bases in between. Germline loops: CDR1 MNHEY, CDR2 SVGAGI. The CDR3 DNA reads TGTGCCAGCAGTTTAGAGACAAATTCTTTCACAGATACGCAGTATTTT. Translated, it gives CASSLETNSFTDTQYF.

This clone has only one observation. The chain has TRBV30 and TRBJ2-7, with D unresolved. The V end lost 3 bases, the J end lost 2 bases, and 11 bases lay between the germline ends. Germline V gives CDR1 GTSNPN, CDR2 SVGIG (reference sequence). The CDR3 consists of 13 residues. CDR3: CAWREQVTYEQYF. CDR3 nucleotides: TGTGCCTGGAGGGAGCAGGTAACCTACGAGCAGTACTTC.

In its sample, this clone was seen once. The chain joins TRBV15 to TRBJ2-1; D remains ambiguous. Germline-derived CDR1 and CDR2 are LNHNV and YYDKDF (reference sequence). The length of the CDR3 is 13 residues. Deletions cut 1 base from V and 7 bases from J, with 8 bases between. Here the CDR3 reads CATSRVPPNEQFF. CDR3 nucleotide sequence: TGTGCCACCAGCAGAGTCCCCCCGAATGAGCAGTTCTTC.

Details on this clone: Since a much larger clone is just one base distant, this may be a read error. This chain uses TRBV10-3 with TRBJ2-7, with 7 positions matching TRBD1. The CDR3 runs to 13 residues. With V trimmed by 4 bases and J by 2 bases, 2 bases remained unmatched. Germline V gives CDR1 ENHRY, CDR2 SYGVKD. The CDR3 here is CAISAGTAYEQYF. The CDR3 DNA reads TGTGCCATCAGTGCCGGGACAGCCTACGAGCAGTACTTC.

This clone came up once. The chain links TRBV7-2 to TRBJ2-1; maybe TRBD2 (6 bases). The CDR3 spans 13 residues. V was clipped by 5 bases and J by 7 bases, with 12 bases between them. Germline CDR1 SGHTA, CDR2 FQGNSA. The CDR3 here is CASSAGRLNEQFF. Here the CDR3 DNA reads TGTGCCAGCAGCGCGGGACGTTTGAATGAGCAGTTCTTC.

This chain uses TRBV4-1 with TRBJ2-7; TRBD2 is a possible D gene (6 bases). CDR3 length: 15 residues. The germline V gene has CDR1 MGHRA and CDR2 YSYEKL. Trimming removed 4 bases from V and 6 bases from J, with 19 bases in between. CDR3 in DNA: TGCGCCAGCAGCCCTTTGGGGGGAGGCAAAGGCGAGCAGTACTTC. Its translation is CASSPLGGGKGEQYF.

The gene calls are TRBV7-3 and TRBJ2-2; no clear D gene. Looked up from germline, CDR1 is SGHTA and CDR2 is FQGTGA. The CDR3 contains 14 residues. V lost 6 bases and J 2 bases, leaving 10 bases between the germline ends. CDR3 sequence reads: CASSSKPNTGELFF. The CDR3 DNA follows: TGTGCCAGCAGTTCGAAACCCAACACCGGGGAGCTGTTTTTT.

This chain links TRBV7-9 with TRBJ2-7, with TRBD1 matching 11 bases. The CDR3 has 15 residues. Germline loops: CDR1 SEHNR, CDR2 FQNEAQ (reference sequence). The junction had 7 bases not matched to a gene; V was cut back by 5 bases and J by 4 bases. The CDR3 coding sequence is TGTGCCAGCAGCCTTCTCGGACAGGGGGCATACGAGCAGTACTTC. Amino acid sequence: CASSLLGQGAYEQYF.

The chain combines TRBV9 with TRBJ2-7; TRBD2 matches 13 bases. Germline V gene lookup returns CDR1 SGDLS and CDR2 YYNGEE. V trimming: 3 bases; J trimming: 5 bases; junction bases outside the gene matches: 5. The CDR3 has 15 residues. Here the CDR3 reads CASSATSGRVNEQYF. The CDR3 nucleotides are TGTGCCAGCAGCGCTACTAGCGGGAGGGTAAACGAGCAGTACTTC. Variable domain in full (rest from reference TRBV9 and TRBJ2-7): DSGVTQTPKHLITATGQRVTLRCSPRSGDLSVYWYQQSLDQGLQFLIQYYNGEERAKGNILERFSAQQFPDLHSELNLSSLELGDSALYFCASSATSGRVNEQYFGPGTRLTVT.

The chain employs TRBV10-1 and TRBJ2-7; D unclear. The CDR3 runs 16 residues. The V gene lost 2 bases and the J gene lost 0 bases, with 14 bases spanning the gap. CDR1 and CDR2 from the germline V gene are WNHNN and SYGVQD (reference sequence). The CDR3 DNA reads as TGCGCCAGCAGTGAGGGGCCGCAGGCGTCCTCCTACGAGCAGTACTTC. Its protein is CASSEGPQASSYEQYF.

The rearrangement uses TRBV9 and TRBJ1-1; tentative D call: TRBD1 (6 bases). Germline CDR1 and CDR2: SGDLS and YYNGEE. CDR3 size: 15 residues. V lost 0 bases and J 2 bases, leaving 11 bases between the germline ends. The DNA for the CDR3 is TGTGCCAGCAGCGTAGCTGGGACAACCAACACTGAAGCTTTCTTT. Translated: CASSVAGTTNTEAFF.

CDR3 loop: CASSESGTGVYEQYF. In DNA form, the CDR3 reads TGTGCCAGCAGTGAATCCGGGACAGGGGTGTACGAGCAGTACTTC. The chain has TRBV6-1 and TRBJ2-7, with 10 bases fitting TRBD1. Germline CDR1 reads MNHNS; CDR2 reads SASEGT. V was clipped by 2 bases and J by 4 bases; unmatched bases: 5. This CDR3 has 15 residues.

The CDR3 loop is CASSLPGTGYEQYF. Here the CDR3 DNA reads TGTGCCAGCAGCTTACCCGGGACAGGTTACGAGCAGTACTTC. The chain links TRBV5-6 to TRBJ2-7, with 8 bases matching TRBD1. The germline V gene has CDR1 SGHDT and CDR2 YYEEEE. V shed 2 bases and J 4 bases; nucleotides not matched to a gene: 5. This CDR3 contains 14 residues. Supplemented by reference TRBV5-6 and TRBJ2-7, the full variable domain reads DAGVTQSPTHLIKTRGQQVTLRCSPKSGHDTVSWYQQALGQGPQFIFQYYEEEERQRGNFPDRFSGHQFPNYSSELNVNALLLGDSALYLCASSLPGTGYEQYFGPGTRLTVT.

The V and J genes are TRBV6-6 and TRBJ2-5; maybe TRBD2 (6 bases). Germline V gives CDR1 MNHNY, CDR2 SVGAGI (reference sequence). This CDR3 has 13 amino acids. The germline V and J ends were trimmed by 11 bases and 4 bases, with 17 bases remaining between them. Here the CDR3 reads CAPRTNASETQYF. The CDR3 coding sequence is TGTGCCCCCCGGACTAATGCATCAGAGACCCAGTACTTC.

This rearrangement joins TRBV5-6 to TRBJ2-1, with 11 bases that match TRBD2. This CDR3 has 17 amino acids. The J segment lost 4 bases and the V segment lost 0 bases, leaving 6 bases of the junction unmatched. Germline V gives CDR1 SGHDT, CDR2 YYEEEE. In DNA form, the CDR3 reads TGTGCCAGCAGCTTGGTAGCGGGAGGGCTCCGGTACAATGAGCAGTTCTTC. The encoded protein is CASSLVAGGLRYNEQFF.

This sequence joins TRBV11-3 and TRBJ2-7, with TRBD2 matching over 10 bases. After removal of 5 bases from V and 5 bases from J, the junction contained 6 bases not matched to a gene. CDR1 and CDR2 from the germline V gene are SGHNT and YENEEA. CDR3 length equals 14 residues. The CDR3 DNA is TGTGCCAGCAGCCCGGGACTAGCGTCCGACGAGCAGTACTTC. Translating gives CASSPGLASDEQYF.

CDR3 in amino acids: CASSLEGDRNTQYF. The CDR3 DNA reads as TGTGCCAGCAGCTTGGAAGGGGATAGGAATACGCAGTATTTT. The chain recombines TRBV5-4 with TRBJ2-3; D might be TRBD1 (5 bases). CDR3 length: 14 residues. Germline V gene sequence: CDR1 SGHNT, CDR2 YYREEE (reference sequence). Trimming took 0 bases from V and 7 from J, leaving 12 bases between them.

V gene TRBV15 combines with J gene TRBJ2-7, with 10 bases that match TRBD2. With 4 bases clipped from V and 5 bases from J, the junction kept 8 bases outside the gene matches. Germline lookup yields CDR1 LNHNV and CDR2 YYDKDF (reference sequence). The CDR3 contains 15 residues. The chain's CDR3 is CATSTWTSGLDEQYF. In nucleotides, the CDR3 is TGTGCCACCAGCACCTGGACTAGCGGTCTGGACGAGCAGTACTTC.

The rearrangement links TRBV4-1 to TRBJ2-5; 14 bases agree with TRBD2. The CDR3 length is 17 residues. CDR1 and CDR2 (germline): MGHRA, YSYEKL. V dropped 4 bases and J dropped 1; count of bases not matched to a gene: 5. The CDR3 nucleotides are TGCGCCAGCAGCCCGGGACTAGCGGGGGTGGGCCAAGAGACCCAGTACTTC. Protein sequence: CASSPGLAGVGQETQYF.

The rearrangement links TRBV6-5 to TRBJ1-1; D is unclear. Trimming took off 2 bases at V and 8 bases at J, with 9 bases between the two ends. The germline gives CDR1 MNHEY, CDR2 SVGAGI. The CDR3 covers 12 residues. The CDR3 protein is CASSYEGQEAFF. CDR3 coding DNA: TGTGCCAGCAGTTACGAAGGGCAAGAAGCTTTCTTT.

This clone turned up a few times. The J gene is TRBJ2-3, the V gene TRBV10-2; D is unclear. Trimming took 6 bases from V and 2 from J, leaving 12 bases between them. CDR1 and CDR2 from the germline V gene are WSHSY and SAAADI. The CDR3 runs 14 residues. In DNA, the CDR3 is TGCGCCAGCAGGAAAAGCGCGAACACAGATACGCAGTATTTT. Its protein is CASRKSANTDTQYF.